These T cell receptor beta chains were read from a single sample in a study of cytomegalovirus exposure and HLA in healthy donors. Repertoires were generated with immunoSEQ multiplex PCR, while TCRdb's copy carries only in-frame clones and drops some. The sample has some 140,000 clones, roughly 71% seen once. The specimen was PBMCs. The receptor set was obtained from a woman between 40 and 50 years old in good health and CMV-seronegative. CDR3s leave out the opening cysteine and the closing phenylalanine or tryptophan. Fields, in order: D gene, J gene, V gene, CDR3 protein. A D gene is named only where the DNA matches it firmly.

- TRBJ2-7 TRBV7-2 ASSYRDTPETEY
- TRBJ1-4 TRBV2 ASSEQATNEKLF
TRBD2 TRBJ2-7 TRBV30 AWSVAGAYEQY
TRBD1 TRBJ1-1 TRBV5-1 ASSLGRGPQVNTEAF
TRBD1 TRBJ1-2 TRBV19 ASNLETGLYGYT
- TRBJ2-5 TRBV19 ASSIENRQETQY
- TRBJ1-1 TRBV19 ASSPLTTGNTEAF
- TRBJ2-2 TRBV2 ASSDRVDTGELF
TRBD1 TRBJ1-1 TRBV6-5 ASSYGTGRGHTEAF
- TRBJ1-6 TRBV6-4 ASSDSVGGYSPLH
- TRBJ1-4 TRBV18 ASSPSSGSEKLF
TRBD1 TRBJ1-6 TRBV27 ASNGAGGSNSPLH
- TRBJ2-1 TRBV7-9 ASSRAGDWGNEQF
- TRBJ1-3 TRBV29-1 SASDGGNTIY
- TRBJ2-7 TRBV28 ASASVPDYEQY
TRBD1 TRBJ1-2 TRBV29-1 SVDDRANYGYT
TRBD1 TRBJ1-6 TRBV4-3 ASSQDFDRAYNSPLH
- TRBJ1-1 TRBV29-1 GCAMGGTEAF
TRBD1 TRBJ2-1 TRBV6-5 ASSRTGVGEQF
- TRBJ2-3 TRBV5-4 ASSWRSGGTDTQY
TRBD1 TRBJ2-3 TRBV7-9 ASSLTQGAITDTQY
- TRBJ1-6 TRBV19 ASGGWGGSPLH
- TRBJ1-1 TRBV30 AWSGITEAF
- TRBJ2-5 TRBV14 ASSQVDRPRETQY